This T cell receptor (beta chain) was captured in a study of blood T cell repertoires in COVID-19. Looking at the study overall: Samples representing acute and convalescent COVID-19 were sourced from the United States, Italy and Spain. The analysed material was cDNA or gDNA that came from T cells, B-cell-depleted T cells, or PBMCs.

Germline CDR1 SGHTA, CDR2 FQGNSA. V was cut by 0 bases and J by 10 bases, with 10 bases left in between. The length of the CDR3 is 13 residues. In the authors' methods: Using reference gene primer amplification, nucleated cell counts were estimated. TCRdb's table, derived via immunoSEQ multiplex PCR, lists solely in-frame clones and lacks some. V and J calls and clone size are given by that table; D and trimming were obtained from the DNA. Of about 87,000 clones listed, roughly 75% are singletons. The receptor comes from a woman aged 50 to 60 with acute or convalescent COVID-19. Sequences were obtained from peripheral blood. The rearrangement joins TRBV7-2 to TRBJ2-1; D gene uncertain. CDR3 sequence: CASSLAFSREQFF. In DNA, the CDR3 is TGTGCCAGCAGCTTAGCATTTAGTCGGGAGCAGTTCTTC.